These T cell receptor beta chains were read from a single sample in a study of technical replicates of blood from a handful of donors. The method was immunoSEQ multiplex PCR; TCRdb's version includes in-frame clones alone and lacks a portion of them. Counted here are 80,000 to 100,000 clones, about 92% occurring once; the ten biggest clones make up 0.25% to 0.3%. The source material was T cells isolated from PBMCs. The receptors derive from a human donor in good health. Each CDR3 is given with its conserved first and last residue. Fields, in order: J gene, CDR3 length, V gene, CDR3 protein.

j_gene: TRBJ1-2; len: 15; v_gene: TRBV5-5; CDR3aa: CASSDPGQGTYGYTF
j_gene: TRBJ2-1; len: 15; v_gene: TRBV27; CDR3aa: CASSLGTGGLNEQFF
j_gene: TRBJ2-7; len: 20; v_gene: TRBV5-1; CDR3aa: CASREFSSESSGRNTYEQYF
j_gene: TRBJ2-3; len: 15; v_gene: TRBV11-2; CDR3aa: CASSLYRGAGDTQYF
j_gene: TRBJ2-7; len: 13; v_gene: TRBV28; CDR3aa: CASTTGQSYEQYF
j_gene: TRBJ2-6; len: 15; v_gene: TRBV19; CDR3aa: CASKVRGSGANVLTF
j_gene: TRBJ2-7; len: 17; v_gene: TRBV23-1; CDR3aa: CASSPRTVPRGSYEQYF
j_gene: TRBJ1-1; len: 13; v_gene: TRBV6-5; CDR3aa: CASSADRGVKRFF
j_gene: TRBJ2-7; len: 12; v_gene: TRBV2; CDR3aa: CAITSGGYEQYF
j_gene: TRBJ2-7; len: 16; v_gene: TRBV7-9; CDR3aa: CASSLRRDRSSYEQYF
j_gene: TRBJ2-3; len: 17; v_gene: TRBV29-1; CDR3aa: CSVEDHPGPGGTDTQYF
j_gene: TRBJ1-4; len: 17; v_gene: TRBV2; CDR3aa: CASSEDRLGAANEKLFF
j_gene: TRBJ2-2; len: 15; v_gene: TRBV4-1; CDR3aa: CASSPTGAGAGELFF
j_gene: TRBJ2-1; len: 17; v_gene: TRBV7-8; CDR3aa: CASSSKGGRVSYNEQFF
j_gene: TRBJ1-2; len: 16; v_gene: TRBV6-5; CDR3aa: CASSYSWSTGSYGYTF
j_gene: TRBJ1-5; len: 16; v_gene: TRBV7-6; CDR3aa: CASSLGTGLGNQPQHF
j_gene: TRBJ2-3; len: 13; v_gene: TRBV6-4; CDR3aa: CASSLDRQGAQYF